This T cell receptor (beta chain) was recorded in a study of post-analysis software for immune sequencing data. Study-level information: Relapsing-remitting, secondary progressive and progressive-relapsing multiple sclerosis courses were included.

For this clonotype: The target antigen is unknown.

This CDR3 spans 15 amino acids. V lost 1 base to trimming and J lost 1 base, with 10 bases between them. Germline V CDR1 and CDR2: SGHVS, FQNEAQ. Study outcomes and limitations: Elevated frequency relative to controls characterized several TRBV segments in patients, TRBV5-6, TRBV5-1 and TRBV20-1 among them. Relative to controls, patients with multiple sclerosis showed significantly lower normalized Chao1 diversity. The authors found that F measure strongly co-clustered same-batch samples.

Incorporated into the TCR beta cDNA libraries were unique molecular identifiers, which served to reduce PCR and sequencing biases. A population of roughly 0.95 to 10 million T cells gave rise to roughly 0.5 million cDNA molecules. TCRdb re-called the PCR reads with MiXCR, one entry per CDR3 protein. The sample includes roughly 800,000 distinct CDR3 sequences, just under 30% of them seen just once. The V call is TRBV7-8, the J call TRBJ1-2; D may be TRBD1 (6 bases). The sequence was obtained from a girl aged 10-17 years with multiple sclerosis. Sequenced material: blood. The CDR3 DNA is TGTGCCAGCAGCTTAGGGGCAGGGGATAACTATGGCTACACCTTC. Translation: CASSLGAGDNYGYTF.